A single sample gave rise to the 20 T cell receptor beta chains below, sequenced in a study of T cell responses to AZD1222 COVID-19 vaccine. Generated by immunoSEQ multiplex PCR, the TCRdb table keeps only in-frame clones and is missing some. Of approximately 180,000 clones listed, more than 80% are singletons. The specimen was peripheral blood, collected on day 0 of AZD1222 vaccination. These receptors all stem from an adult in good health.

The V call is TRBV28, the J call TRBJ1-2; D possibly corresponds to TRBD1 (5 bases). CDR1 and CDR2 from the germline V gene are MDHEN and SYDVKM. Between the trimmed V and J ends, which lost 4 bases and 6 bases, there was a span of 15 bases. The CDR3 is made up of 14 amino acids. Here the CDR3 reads CASSSGTLWNGYTF. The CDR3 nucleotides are TGTGCCAGCAGTTCAGGGACTTTGTGGAATGGCTACACCTTC.

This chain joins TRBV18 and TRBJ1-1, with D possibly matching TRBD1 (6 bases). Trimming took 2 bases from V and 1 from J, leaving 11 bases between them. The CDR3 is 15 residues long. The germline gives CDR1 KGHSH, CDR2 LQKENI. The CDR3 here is CASSPFGQRNTEAFF. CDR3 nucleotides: TGTGCCAGCTCACCATTTGGACAGAGGAACACTGAAGCTTTCTTT.

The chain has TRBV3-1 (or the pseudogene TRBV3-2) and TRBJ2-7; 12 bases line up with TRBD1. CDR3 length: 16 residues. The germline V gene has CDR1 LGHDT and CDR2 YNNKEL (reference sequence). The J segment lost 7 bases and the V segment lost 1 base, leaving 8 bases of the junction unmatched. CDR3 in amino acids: CASSQATGTGGGEQYF. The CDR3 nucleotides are TGTGCCAGCAGCCAAGCAACAGGGACAGGGGGCGGTGAGCAGTACTTC.

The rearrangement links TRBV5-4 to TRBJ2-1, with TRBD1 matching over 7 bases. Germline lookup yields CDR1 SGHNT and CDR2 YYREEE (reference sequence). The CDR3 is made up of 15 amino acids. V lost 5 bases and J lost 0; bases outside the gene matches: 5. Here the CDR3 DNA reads TGTGCCAGCAGTCCAGGGGGAACCTCCTACAATGAGCAGTTCTTC. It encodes CASSPGGTSYNEQFF.

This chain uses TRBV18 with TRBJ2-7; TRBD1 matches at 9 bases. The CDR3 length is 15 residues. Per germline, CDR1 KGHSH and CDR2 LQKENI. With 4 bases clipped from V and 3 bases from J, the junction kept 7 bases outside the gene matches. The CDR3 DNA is TGTGCCAGCTCACAACCGGGACAGGGCCACTACGAGCAGTACTTC. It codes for CASSQPGQGHYEQYF.

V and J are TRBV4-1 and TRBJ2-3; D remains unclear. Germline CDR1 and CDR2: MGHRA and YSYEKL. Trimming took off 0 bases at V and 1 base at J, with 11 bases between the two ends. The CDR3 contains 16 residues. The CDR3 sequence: CASSQEPAEGTDTQYF. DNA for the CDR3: TGCGCCAGCAGCCAAGAACCGGCAGAAGGCACAGATACGCAGTATTTT.

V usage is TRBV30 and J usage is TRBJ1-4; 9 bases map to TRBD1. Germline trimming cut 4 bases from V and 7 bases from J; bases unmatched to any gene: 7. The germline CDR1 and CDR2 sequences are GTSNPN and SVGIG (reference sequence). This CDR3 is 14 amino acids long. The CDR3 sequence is CAWTGGQGSEKLFF. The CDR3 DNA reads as TGTGCCTGGACTGGGGGACAGGGAAGTGAAAAACTGTTTTTT.

The CDR3 nucleotides are TGTGCCAGCAGGGCGGGAAACACCATATATTTT. This sequence encodes CASRAGNTIYF. The J gene is TRBJ1-3, the V gene TRBV9; D gene ambiguous. Trimming took off 5 bases at V and 4 bases at J, with 4 bases between the two ends. CDR1 is SGDLS, CDR2 YYNGEE, per germline. The CDR3 sequence is 11 residues long.

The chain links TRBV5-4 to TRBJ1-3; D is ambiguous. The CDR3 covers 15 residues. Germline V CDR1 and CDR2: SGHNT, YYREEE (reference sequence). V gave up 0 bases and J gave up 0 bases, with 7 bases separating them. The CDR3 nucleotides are TGTGCCAGCAGCTTGGCAGGCCCCTCTGGAAACACCATATATTTT. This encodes CASSLAGPSGNTIYF.

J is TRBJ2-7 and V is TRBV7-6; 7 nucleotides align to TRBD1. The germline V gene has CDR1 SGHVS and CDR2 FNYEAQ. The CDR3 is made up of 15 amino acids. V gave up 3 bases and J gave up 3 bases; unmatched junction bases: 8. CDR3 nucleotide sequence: TGTGCCAGCAGCTTTGCGACAGGGTCCGGCTACGAGCAGTACTTC. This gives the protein CASSFATGSGYEQYF.

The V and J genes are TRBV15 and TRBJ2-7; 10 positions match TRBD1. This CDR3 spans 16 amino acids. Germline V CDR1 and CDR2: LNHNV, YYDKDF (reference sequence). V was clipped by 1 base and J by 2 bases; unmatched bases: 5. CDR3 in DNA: TGTGCCACCAGCAGAGGCCCGGGACAGGGGCCCTACGAGCAGTACTTC. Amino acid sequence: CATSRGPGQGPYEQYF.

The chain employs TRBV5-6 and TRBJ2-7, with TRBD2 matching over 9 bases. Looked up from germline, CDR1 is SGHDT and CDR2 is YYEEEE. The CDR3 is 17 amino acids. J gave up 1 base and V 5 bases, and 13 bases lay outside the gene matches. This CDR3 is CASRPTLGLAGSYEQYF. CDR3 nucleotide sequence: TGTGCCAGCAGACCTACACTGGGTCTAGCGGGATCCTACGAGCAGTACTTC.

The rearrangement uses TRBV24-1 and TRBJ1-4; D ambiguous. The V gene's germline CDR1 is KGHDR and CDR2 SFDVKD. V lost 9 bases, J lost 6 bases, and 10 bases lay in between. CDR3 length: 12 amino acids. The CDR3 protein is CATSKGDEKLFF. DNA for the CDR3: TGTGCCACCTCGAAGGGAGATGAAAAACTGTTTTTT.

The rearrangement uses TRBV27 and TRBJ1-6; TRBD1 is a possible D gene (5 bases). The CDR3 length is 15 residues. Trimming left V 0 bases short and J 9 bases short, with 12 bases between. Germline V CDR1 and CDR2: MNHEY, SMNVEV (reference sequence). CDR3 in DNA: TGTGCCAGCAGTTTATCGCAGGGCTGGGGTTCACCCCTCCACTTT. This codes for CASSLSQGWGSPLHF.

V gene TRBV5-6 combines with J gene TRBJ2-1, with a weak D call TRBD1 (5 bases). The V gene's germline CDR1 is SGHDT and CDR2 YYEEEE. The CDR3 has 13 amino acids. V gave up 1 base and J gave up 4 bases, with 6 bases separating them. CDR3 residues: CASSLRGYNEQFF. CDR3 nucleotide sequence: TGTGCCAGCAGCTTGAGGGGATACAATGAGCAGTTCTTC. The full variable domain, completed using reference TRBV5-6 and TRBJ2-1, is DAGVTQSPTHLIKTRGQQVTLRCSPKSGHDTVSWYQQALGQGPQFIFQYYEEEERQRGNFPDRFSGHQFPNYSSELNVNALLLGDSALYLCASSLRGYNEQFFGPGTRLTVL.

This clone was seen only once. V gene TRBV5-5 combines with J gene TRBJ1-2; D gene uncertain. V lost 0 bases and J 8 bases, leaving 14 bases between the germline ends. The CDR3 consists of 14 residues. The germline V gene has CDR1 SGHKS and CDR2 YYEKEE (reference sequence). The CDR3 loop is CASSLARLMGGYTF. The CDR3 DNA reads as TGTGCCAGCAGCTTGGCCCGATTGATGGGGGGCTACACCTTC. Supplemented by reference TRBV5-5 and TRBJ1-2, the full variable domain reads DAGVTQSPTHLIKTRGQQVTLRCSPISGHKSVSWYQQVLGQGPQFIFQYYEKEERGRGNFPDRFSARQFPNYSSELNVNALLLGDSALYLCASSLARLMGGYTFGSGTRLTVV.

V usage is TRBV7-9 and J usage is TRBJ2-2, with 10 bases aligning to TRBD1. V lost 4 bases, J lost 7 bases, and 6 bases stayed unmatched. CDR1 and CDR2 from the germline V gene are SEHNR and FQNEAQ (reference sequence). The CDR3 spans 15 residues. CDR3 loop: CASSSDRGQNGELFF. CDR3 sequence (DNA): TGTGCCAGCAGCTCTGACAGGGGGCAAAACGGGGAGCTGTTTTTT. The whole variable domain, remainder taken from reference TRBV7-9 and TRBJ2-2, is DTGVSQNPRHKITKRGQNVTFRCDPISEHNRLYWYRQTLGQGPEFLTYFQNEAQLEKSRLLSDRFSAERPKGSFSTLEIQRTEQGDSAMYLCASSSDRGQNGELFFGEGSRLTVL.

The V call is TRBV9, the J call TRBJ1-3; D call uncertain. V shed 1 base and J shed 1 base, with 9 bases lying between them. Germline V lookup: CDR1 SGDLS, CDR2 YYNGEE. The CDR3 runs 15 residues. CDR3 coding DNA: TGTGCCAGCAGCGTACTGGGGTCATCTGGAAACACCATATATTTT. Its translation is CASSVLGSSGNTIYF.

In DNA form, the CDR3 reads TGCGCCAGCAGCTTGGATTACAGCGGGGCCCCCAGCACAGATACGCAGTATTTT. Translation gives CASSLDYSGAPSTDTQYF. This rearrangement joins TRBV5-1 to TRBJ2-3; 7 nucleotides match TRBD2. Trimming at V came to 0 bases and at J to 0 bases, leaving 10 bases not matched to a gene. Germline V lookup: CDR1 SGHRS, CDR2 YFSETQ. The CDR3 spans 18 residues.

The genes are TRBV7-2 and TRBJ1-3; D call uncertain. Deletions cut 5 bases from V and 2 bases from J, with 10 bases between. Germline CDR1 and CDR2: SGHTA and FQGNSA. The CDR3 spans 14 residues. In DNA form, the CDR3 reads TGTGCCAGCAGCCCCCGAGGTCCTGGAAACACCATATATTTT. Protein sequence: CASSPRGPGNTIYF. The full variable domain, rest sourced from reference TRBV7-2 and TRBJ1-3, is GAGVSQSPSNKVTEKGKDVELRCDPISGHTALYWYRQSLGQGLEFLIYFQGNSAPDKSGLPSDRFSAERTGGSVSTLTIQRTQQEDSAVYLCASSPRGPGNTIYFGEGSWLTVV.